One TCR beta chain is described in this entry. Its target is unknown. The primer mix had 60 Vbeta and 13 Jbeta primers. Repertoires were generated with immunoSEQ multiplex PCR, while TCRdb's copy carries only in-frame clones and drops some. The sample includes about 130,000 clones, approximately 78% seen only once; the top ten take roughly 0.99%. The data were obtained in a study of cytomegalovirus exposure and HLA in healthy donors. Findings and caveats of the study: Later analysis indicated greater clonal expansion among HLA-associated TCR beta chains than among equally common other chains.

This CDR3 contains 14 residues. V lost 1 base to trimming and J lost 2 bases, with 9 bases between them. Germline assignment: CDR1 KGHSH and CDR2 LQKENI. This chain uses TRBV18 with TRBJ2-7; D is uncertain. The source material was PBMCs. This sequence originates from a woman aged 25 to 45 in good health and CMV-seronegative. For the CDR3, the DNA is TGTGCCAGCTCACCACTGTCCAGGACCTACGAGCAGTACTTC. Residues: CASSPLSRTYEQYF.